This TCR beta chain was profiled in a study of early T cells in non-severe SARS-CoV-2 infection (dated by TCRdb to the early 2020s). Regarding the study in general: TCR sequencing used bulk RNA from unsorted whole blood, so alpha and beta chains could not be paired. The study at large found these results: VDJdb matching was skewed toward anti-spike CD8 responses and likely underestimated virus-specific expansions by missing private and CD4 specificities.

A case-control design nested within a healthcare worker cohort in London, UK, was used, with weekly nasopharyngeal swab PCR tests and blood sampling performed. Healthcare workers were recruited during the week of the UK lockdown, between 23 and 31 March 2020, and followed weekly for up to roughly 16 weeks. The germline V gene provides CDR1 SGHTA and CDR2 FQGNSA. Cut back by 5 bases and 5 bases, the V and J ends lie 15 bases apart. From cysteine to phenylalanine, the CDR3 is 14 amino acids long. Only the CDR3 part of the read is kept: 42 bases, read in frame from the first base. The library was produced with 5' RACE. The data were produced on a NextSeq 500. Unique molecular identifiers were attached to individual cDNA molecules in the TCR library protocol so that sequencing error and PCR bias could be corrected. Both TCR alpha and beta chains were sequenced, and tight co-correlation was observed between alpha and beta sequence abundances in each sample. On the authors' methods: Decombinator V4 was used to perform V gene, J gene and CDR3 annotation of TCR sequences. Expanded TCRs were defined as changing significantly between any two time points under a Poisson model with p below 0.0001. TCR abundances were normalised to the total number of TCRs sequenced per sample and were expressed as counts per million. TRAV1-2 paired with TRAJ12, TRAJ20 or TRAJ33 defined MAIT TCRs, while TRAV10 paired with TRAJ18 defined iNKT TCRs. VDJdb, accessed 1 November 2021, was searched for CMV, EBV and SARS-CoV-2 annotated TCRs, excluding TCRs annotated for multiple antigens. Using fastp at Q25 and MiXCR, TCRdb reprocessed the public reads and kept productive beta chains. Every distinct CDR3 protein forms one entry, paired with its most common genes and DNA. The V and J calls reflect TCRdb's pipeline rather than the authors' work. In all, the sample holds tens of thousands of distinct CDR3 sequences, and 15% to 20% of those were seen once. Clones ranked in the top ten supply 5% to 5.5% of the sample.

This clonotype was seen a few times. Its antigen specificity is not known. No qualities accompany the bases; no much larger clone lies one base away. In this chain, TRBV7-2 is recombined with TRBJ1-2, and perhaps TRBD1 as D gene, on 6 matching bases. The TCR sequence derives from an adult who was a healthcare worker with PCR-confirmed SARS-CoV-2 infection or an uninfected control (not recorded which). The input for sequencing was whole blood, taken at baseline. The sequenced DNA is TGTGCCAGCAGCCCCCTCACGGGGGCGTATGGCTACACCTTC. It translates to CASSPLTGAYGYTF.